This T cell receptor (beta chain) originates from a study of beta chain features in type 1 diabetes. Study conclusions and caveats: The cDNA sequencing approach could over-represent high-TCR-expressing cells. VDJ junctions sequenced from type 1 diabetes patients showed fewer insertions and more deletions.

Germline-derived CDR1 and CDR2 are MDHEN and SYDVKM. Between the trimmed V and J ends, which lost 6 bases and 4 bases, there was a span of 12 bases. The CDR3 sequence is 13 residues long. In the case of this clone: Its antigen is undetermined.

The whole isolated RNA underwent reverse transcription, so sequencing captured expressed TCRB transcripts. Read counts averaged about 3.57 million for samples of naive, central memory and regulatory T cells. Only in-frame clones appear in the TCRdb table, and some are missing; sequencing was by immunoSEQ multiplex PCR. The profile shows roughly 310,000 clones, 8% to 13% of them singletons. The clonotype originates from a woman younger than 45 in good health. J is TRBJ1-2 and V is TRBV28; TRBD1 is a possible D gene (6 bases). Sample: naive CD4+ T cells from blood. DNA of the CDR3: TGTGCCAGCAGGTCGGACAGCCCCTATGGCTACACCTTC. Residues: CASRSDSPYGYTF.